These T cell receptor beta chains were read from a single sample in a study of blood T cell repertoires in COVID-19. Generated by immunoSEQ multiplex PCR, the TCRdb table keeps only in-frame clones and is missing some. The profile shows roughly 65,000 clones, roughly nine tenths of them singletons. Input material: peripheral blood. The source is a man aged 55 to 70 with acute or convalescent COVID-19. CDR3s leave out the opening cysteine and the closing phenylalanine or tryptophan. A D gene is named only where the DNA matches it firmly.

D	V	J	CDR3
NA	TRBV7-2	TRBJ2-6	ASSLRQLGKGANVLT
TRBD2	TRBV30	TRBJ2-3	AWSRASGGTDTQY
TRBD1	TRBV6-5	TRBJ1-6	ASSYVTGYNSPLH
TRBD2	TRBV2	TRBJ2-3	ASSEMGTSGTDTQY
TRBD1	TRBV5-4	TRBJ2-1	ASSPPRDRSLNEQF
TRBD1	TRBV6-6	TRBJ1-2	ASSRDRVAIYGYT
TRBD1	TRBV5-5	TRBJ2-2	ASRPGTGIGTGELF
NA	TRBV2	TRBJ1-1	ASSVMGANTEAF
TRBD2	TRBV2	TRBJ2-2	ASRDLAGGNTGELF
TRBD1	TRBV7-2	TRBJ1-6	ASSSTRQGYSPLH
TRBD1	TRBV19	TRBJ1-1	ASSTSPTGRTEAF
NA	TRBV11-2	TRBJ1-1	ASSWAENTEAF
NA	TRBV10-1	TRBJ1-2	ASSGTPSGGYT
NA	TRBV27	TRBJ2-2	ASSSRRTVNTGELF
NA	TRBV27	TRBJ2-3	ASSQLLPFTDTQY
TRBD1	TRBV6-5	TRBJ1-1	ASSRGFVTEAF
TRBD1	TRBV6-4	TRBJ2-2	ASSVDRGLGELF
TRBD1	TRBV11-2	TRBJ2-3	ASSFITGGTDTQY
NA	TRBV11-2	TRBJ1-6	ASSLDGGMGSPLH
TRBD1	TRBV10-1	TRBJ2-7	ARTGTGASYEQY
NA	TRBV3-1/TRBV3-2	TRBJ1-6	ASSQGGNNSPLH
NA	TRBV7-8	TRBJ1-4	ASRGAGGRKLF
NA	TRBV28	TRBJ2-4	ASSFQENIQY
TRBD2	TRBV3-1/TRBV3-2	TRBJ2-7	ASSLLSGGSSEQY
NA	TRBV5-1	TRBJ2-7	ASSLAEGLTYEQY
NA	TRBV3-1/TRBV3-2	TRBJ2-1	ASSQDLVANEQF
TRBD1	TRBV28	TRBJ1-1	ASSLYPTGRTGTEAF
TRBD1	TRBV7-2	TRBJ1-2	ASGRDRGIPEYGYT
NA	TRBV19	TRBJ1-1	ASSIGGGKPTEAF
NA	TRBV30	TRBJ2-5	AWSVQDRADQPPQETQY
NA	TRBV6-6	TRBJ1-5	ASSPRSYNQPQH
NA	TRBV4-1	TRBJ1-1	ASSQINLVENTEAF